The clone carrying this TCR beta chain occurred a few times. The source of the sample is a study of CD8 T cells in Susac syndrome. RNA in amounts of roughly 0.5 to 1 ug was reverse transcribed with random hexamers. The amplification used immunoSEQ multiplex PCR on TCR beta CDR3; it spanned 54 Vbeta and 13 Jbeta. Each CDR3 protein is one row after TCRdb ran MiXCR on the immunoSEQ multiplex PCR reads. The table includes some 190,000 distinct CDR3 sequences, about 94% detected once. Controls were drawn from healthy donors and were matched for age and sex. TEMRA cells were enriched by FACS, and CD4+ and CD8+ T cells were negatively isolated. Trimming removed 0 bases at V and 0 bases at J, with 3 bases between. Germline V CDR1 and CDR2: SGHTA, FQGNSA. The CDR3 is 13 residues long.

The specimen was CD4+ T cells from PBMCs. V is TRBV7-2 and J is TRBJ2-7; no definite D call. This clonotype was obtained from a human donor in good health. The CDR3 loop reads CASSLASSYEQYF. The CDR3 DNA reads TGTGCCAGCAGCTTAGCTAGCTCCTACGAGCAGTACTTC. The full variable domain, with the rest looked up from reference TRBV7-2 and TRBJ2-7, is GAGVSQSPSNKVTEKGKDVELRCDPISGHTALYWYRQSLGQGLEFLIYFQGNSAPDKSGLPSDRFSAERTGGSVSTLTIQRTQQEDSAVYLCASSLASSYEQYFGPGTRLTVT.